This entry lists 5 T cell receptor beta chains sequenced from one sample in a study of memory CD4+ T cells and cytomegalovirus serostatus. Using immunoSEQ multiplex PCR, the repertoire was profiled, and TCRdb retains in-frame clones only, with some absent. The repertoire has about 61,000 clones, 82% of them found once; the top ten carry nearly 0.9%. Single viable CD3+CD4+CD8-CD45RO+ cells were sorted as the memory CD4+ T cells. The specimen was memory CD4+ T cells from blood. The source is an adult in good health and CMV-seronegative.

The chain combines TRBV19 with TRBJ1-1; D uncertain. Between the trimmed V and J ends, which lost 2 bases and 3 bases, there was a span of 7 bases. The CDR3 is 13 residues long. Germline CDR1 reads LNHDA; CDR2 reads SQIVND (reference sequence). Written as DNA, the CDR3 is TGTGCCAGTAGTATACGGCAATACACTGAAGCTTTCTTT. Its translation is CASSIRQYTEAFF.

This rearrangement joins TRBV7-8 to TRBJ1-5; D ambiguous. The V end was cut by 1 base, the J end by 4 bases, with 17 bases between. This CDR3 contains 17 residues. CDR1 SGHVS and CDR2 FQNEAQ come from the germline V gene. The CDR3 region is CASSLVSGNRKNQPQHF. CDR3 bases: TGTGCCAGCAGCTTAGTTAGCGGGAATAGGAAAAATCAGCCCCAGCATTTT.

The V and J genes are TRBV27 and TRBJ1-2, with 7 nucleotides matching TRBD1. The CDR3 runs to 14 residues. CDR1 is MNHEY, CDR2 SMNVEV, per germline (reference sequence). Trimming at V came to 5 bases and at J to 4 bases, leaving 7 bases not matched to a gene. The chain's CDR3 is CASSTQGRSYGYTF. As DNA, the CDR3 is TGTGCCAGCAGTACACAGGGGAGATCCTATGGCTACACCTTC.

The CDR3 here is CASSLNRGLNQPQHF. CDR3 sequence (DNA): TGTGCCAGCAGTTTAAACAGGGGGCTCAATCAGCCCCAGCATTTT. The gene calls are TRBV28 and TRBJ1-5, with 9 bases lining up with TRBD1. CDR3 length equals 15 residues. The V gene end was trimmed by 2 bases and the J gene end by 3 bases; junction bases not matched to a gene: 2. CDR1 and CDR2 from the germline V gene are MDHEN and SYDVKM.

V usage is TRBV28 and J usage is TRBJ1-2; D is unresolved. The length of the CDR3 is 13 residues. V gave up 10 bases and J gave up 1 base, with 13 bases separating them. CDR1 is MDHEN and CDR2 is SYDVKM in the germline V gene. CDR3 coding DNA: TGTGCCACCCTCAGCAGGTTTAACTATGGCTACACCTTC. Its protein is CATLSRFNYGYTF.